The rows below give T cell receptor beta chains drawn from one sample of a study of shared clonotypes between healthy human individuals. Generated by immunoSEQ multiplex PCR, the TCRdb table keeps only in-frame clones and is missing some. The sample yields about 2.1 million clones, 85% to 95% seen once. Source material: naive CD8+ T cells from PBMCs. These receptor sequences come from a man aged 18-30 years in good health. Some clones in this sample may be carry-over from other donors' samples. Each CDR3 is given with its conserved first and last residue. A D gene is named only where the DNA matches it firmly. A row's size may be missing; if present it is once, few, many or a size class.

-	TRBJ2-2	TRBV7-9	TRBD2	CASRPGLAENTGELFF	TGTGCCAGCAGACCGGGACTAGCGGAGAACACCGGGGAGCTGTTTTTT
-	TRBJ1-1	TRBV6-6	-	CASRLTSLLGTEAFF	TGTGCCAGCAGACTCACTTCACTCCTCGGAACTGAAGCTTTCTTT
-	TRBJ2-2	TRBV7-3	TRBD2	CASSPNSGRLTGELFF	TGTGCCAGCAGCCCAAATAGCGGGAGATTAACCGGGGAGCTGTTTTTT
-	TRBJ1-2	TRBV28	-	CASSTTRTGTLLGYTF	TGTGCCAGCAGCACAACTAGAACCGGGACTCTCCTTGGCTACACCTTC
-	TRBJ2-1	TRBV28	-	CASSLGNNEQFF	TGTGCCAGCAGTTTGGGAAACAATGAGCAGTTCTTC
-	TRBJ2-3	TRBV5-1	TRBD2	CASSPTAGPSTDTQYF	TGCGCCAGCAGCCCTACAGCGGGGCCCAGCACAGATACGCAGTATTTT
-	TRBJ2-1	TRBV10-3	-	CAISSGALEQFF	TGTGCCATCAGCTCTGGGGCTCTCGAGCAGTTCTTC
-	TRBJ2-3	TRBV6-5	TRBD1	CASSYPGQGVDTQYF	TGTGCCAGCAGTTACCCGGGACAGGGGGTAGATACGCAGTATTTT
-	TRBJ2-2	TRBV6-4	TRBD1	CASSDGGTGNTGELFF	TGTGCCAGCAGTGACGGAGGGACAGGGAACACCGGGGAGCTGTTTTTT
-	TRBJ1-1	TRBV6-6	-	CASRALGGVNTEAFF	TGTGCCAGCAGGGCCCTTGGGGGTGTGAACACTGAAGCTTTCTTT
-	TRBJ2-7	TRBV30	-	CAWSMDRTYEQYF	TGTGCCTGGAGTATGGACAGAACCTACGAGCAGTACTTC
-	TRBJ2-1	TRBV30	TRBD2	CAWSVTSGPYNEQFF	TGTGCCTGGAGTGTAACTAGCGGCCCCTACAATGAGCAGTTCTTC
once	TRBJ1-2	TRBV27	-	CASSTLDRSYGYTF	TGTGCCAGCAGTACCCTGGACAGATCCTATGGCTACACCTTC
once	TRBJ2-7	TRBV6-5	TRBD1	CASSYQGASYEQYF	TGTGCCAGCAGTTACCAGGGGGCCTCCTACGAGCAGTACTTC
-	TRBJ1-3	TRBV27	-	CASSLGRGGHTIYF	TGTGCCAGCAGTTTAGGGCGGGGGGGGCACACCATATATTTT
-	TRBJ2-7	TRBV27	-	CASSPMATYEQYF	TGTGCCAGCAGTCCTATGGCCACCTACGAGCAGTACTTC
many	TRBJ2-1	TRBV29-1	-	CSVYTGLSNEQFF	TGCAGCGTCTACACGGGACTTTCCAATGAGCAGTTCTTC
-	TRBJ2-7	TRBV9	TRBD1	CASSQGLRTGATYEQYF	TGTGCCAGCAGCCAGGGATTGAGGACAGGGGCGACCTACGAGCAGTACTTC
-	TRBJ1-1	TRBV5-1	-	CASSLATDLNTEAFF	TGCGCCAGCAGCTTGGCTACAGATCTGAACACTGAAGCTTTCTTT
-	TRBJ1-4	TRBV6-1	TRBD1	CASRTGTGVSEKLFF	TGTGCCAGCAGGACCGGGACAGGGGTGTCTGAAAAACTGTTTTTT
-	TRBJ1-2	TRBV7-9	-	CASSPGNYGYTF	TGTGCCAGCAGCCCCGGGAACTATGGCTACACCTTC
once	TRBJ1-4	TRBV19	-	CASSPRSSIGEKLFF	TGTGCCAGTAGTCCAAGATCTAGCATCGGAGAAAAACTGTTTTTT
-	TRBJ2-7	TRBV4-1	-	CASSQDRYEQYF	TGCGCCAGCAGCCAGGACCGCTACGAGCAGTACTTC
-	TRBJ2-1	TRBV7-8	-	CASSPRASVSSYNEQFF	TGTGCCAGCAGCCCCCGGGCTAGCGTAAGCTCCTACAATGAGCAGTTCTTC
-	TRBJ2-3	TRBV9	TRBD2	CASSSTSGGSTDTQYF	TGTGCCAGCAGCTCCACCTCGGGGGGGAGCACAGATACGCAGTATTTT
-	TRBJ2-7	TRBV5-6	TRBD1	CASIPPGQGHEQYF	TGTGCCAGCATCCCCCCGGGACAGGGGCACGAGCAGTACTTC
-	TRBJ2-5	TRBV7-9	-	CASRAGLVSRYQETQYF	TGTGCCAGCCGAGCCGGCCTAGTTTCCAGGTACCAAGAGACCCAGTACTTC
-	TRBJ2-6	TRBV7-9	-	CATIVGANVLTF	TGTGCCACTATAGTTGGGGCCAACGTCCTGACTTTC
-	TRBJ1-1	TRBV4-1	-	CASSQLVLGPMNTEAFF	TGCGCCAGCAGCCAATTAGTTCTGGGACCGATGAACACTGAAGCTTTCTTT
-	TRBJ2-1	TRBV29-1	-	CSVESRASNEQFF	TGCAGCGTTGAAAGCAGGGCCAGCAATGAGCAGTTCTTC
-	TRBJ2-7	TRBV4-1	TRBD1	CASSQVSTGESEEQYF	TGCGCCAGCAGCCAGGTTTCGACAGGGGAGTCTGAAGAGCAGTACTTC
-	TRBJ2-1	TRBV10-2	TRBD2	CASSWGSGRASYNEQFF	TGCGCCAGCAGCTGGGGCAGCGGGAGGGCCTCCTACAATGAGCAGTTCTTC
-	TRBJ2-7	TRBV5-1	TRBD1	CASSPDRDAYEQYF	TGCGCCAGCAGCCCCGACAGGGATGCCTACGAGCAGTACTTC
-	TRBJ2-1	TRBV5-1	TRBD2	CASSLNPVGGRSGNEQFF	TGCGCCAGCAGCTTAAACCCCGTAGGCGGGAGGAGTGGCAATGAGCAGTTCTTC
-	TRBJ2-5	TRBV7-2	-	CASGEYGETQYF	TGTGCCAGCGGGGAATACGGGGAGACCCAGTACTTC
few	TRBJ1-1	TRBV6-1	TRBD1	CATYTGASREAFF	TGTGCCACCTACACAGGGGCCAGTCGTGAAGCTTTCTTT
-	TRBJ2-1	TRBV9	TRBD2	CASSEAPASGRSYNEQFF	TGTGCCAGCAGCGAGGCCCCGGCCAGCGGGAGAAGTTACAATGAGCAGTTCTTC
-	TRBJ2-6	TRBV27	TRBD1	CASSLGQGSGANVLTF	TGTGCCAGCAGTCTAGGACAGGGCTCTGGGGCCAACGTCCTGACTTTC
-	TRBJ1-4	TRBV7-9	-	CASSLRRGGEKLFF	TGTGCCAGCAGCTTACGCCGGGGCGGCGAAAAACTGTTTTTT
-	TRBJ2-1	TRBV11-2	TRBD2	CASSLGGTNYNEQFF	TGTGCCAGCAGCTTAGGTGGGACTAACTACAATGAGCAGTTCTTC
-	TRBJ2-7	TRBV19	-	CASSGASYEQYF	TGTGCCAGTAGTGGGGCTTCCTACGAGCAGTACTTC
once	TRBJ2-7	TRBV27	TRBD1	CASSPTGGMGSYEQYF	TGTGCCAGCAGTCCCACAGGGGGCATGGGCTCCTACGAGCAGTACTTC
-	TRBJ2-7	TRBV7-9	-	CASSSRDVEQYF	TGTGCCAGCAGCTCCCGGGACGTCGAGCAGTACTTC
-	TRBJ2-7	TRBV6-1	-	CASRPLKPVIDEQYF	TGTGCCAGCAGACCCCTGAAACCTGTAATCGACGAGCAGTACTTC
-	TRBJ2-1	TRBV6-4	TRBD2	CASSKHTPLTSGKVNEQFF	TGTGCCAGCAGTAAACATACCCCTTTGACTAGCGGGAAAGTAAATGAGCAGTTCTTC
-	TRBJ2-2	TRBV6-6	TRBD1	CASTDGYRGNTGELFF	TGTGCCAGCACCGACGGATACAGGGGGAACACCGGGGAGCTGTTTTTT
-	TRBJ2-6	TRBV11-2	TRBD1	CASSPNRDRGRAGANVLTF	TGTGCCAGCAGCCCTAACCGGGACAGGGGGCGAGCTGGGGCCAACGTCCTGACTTTC
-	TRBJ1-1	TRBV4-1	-	CASSQEGADVTEAFF	TGCGCCAGCAGCCAAGAGGGGGCCGATGTCACTGAAGCTTTCTTT
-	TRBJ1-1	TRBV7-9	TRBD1	CASSTRQGLNTEAFF	TGTGCCAGCAGCACCAGACAGGGGCTGAACACTGAAGCTTTCTTT
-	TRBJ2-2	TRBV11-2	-	CASSQSVMNTGELFF	TGTGCCAGCAGCCAGAGCGTGATGAACACCGGGGAGCTGTTTTTT
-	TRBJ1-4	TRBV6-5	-	CASSYRGTSLGEKLFF	TGTGCCAGCAGTTACCGAGGGACTTCTCTGGGGGAAAAACTGTTTTTT
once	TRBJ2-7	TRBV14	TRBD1	CASSHGTGPYEQYF	TGTGCCAGCAGCCACGGGACAGGACCCTACGAGCAGTACTTC
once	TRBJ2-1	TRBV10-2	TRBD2	CASSEGLAGGWEQFF	TGCGCCAGCAGTGAAGGGCTAGCGGGAGGGTGGGAGCAGTTCTTC
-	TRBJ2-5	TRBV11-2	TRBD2	CASSFSGNSGETQYF	TGTGCCAGCAGCTTTAGCGGGAATTCGGGAGAGACCCAGTACTTC
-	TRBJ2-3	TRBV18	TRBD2	CASSSGASTDTQYF	TGTGCCAGCTCGAGCGGGGCGAGCACAGATACGCAGTATTTT
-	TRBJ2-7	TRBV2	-	CASSEAGDGKYEQYF	TGTGCCAGCAGTGAAGCGGGGGACGGGAAGTACGAGCAGTACTTC
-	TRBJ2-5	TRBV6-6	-	CASSYSVASRETQYF	TGTGCCAGCAGTTACTCGGTGGCTAGTCGAGAGACCCAGTACTTC